These T cell receptor beta chains were read from a single sample in a study of T cells in Graves' hyperthyroidism and ophthalmopathy. MiXCR, applied by TCRdb to the multiplex PCR reads, yields one record per CDR3 protein. The sample has almost 600,000 distinct CDR3 sequences, more than 45% seen once; the top ten hold around 7.7%. The sequenced sample was peripheral blood or thyroid tissue (not recorded which). All receptors derive from a young woman with Graves' hyperthyroidism. The CDR3 runs from the conserved cysteine through the conserved F or W. The order of the fields is J gene, V gene, D gene, clone size, CDR3 DNA, CDR3 protein. The D gene is left open where the match is weak. Clone size appears in some rows only: once, few, many, or a class for an expanded clone.

TRBJ2-7	TRBV7-2	TRBD1	many	TGTGCCAGCAGCTCCCGGACAGGGACATCCTACGAGCAGTACTTC	CASSSRTGTSYEQYF
TRBJ2-5	TRBV2	.	.	TGTGCCAGCAGTGACCCGCGGGGCGGATGGGGAGAGACCCAGTACTTC	CASSDPRGGWGETQYF
TRBJ2-5	TRBV15	TRBD1	.	TGTGCCACCAGCAGAGCCAGGACAGGGGGGAGACGGGAGACCCAGTACTTC	CATSRARTGGRRETQYF
TRBJ1-4	TRBV20-1	.	.	TGCAGTGCTAACCCAGTACAGGACTTTGGCGAAAAACTGTTTTTT	CSANPVQDFGEKLFF
TRBJ2-7	TRBV7-2	.	many	TGTGCCAGCAGCTCACCTGGGGGCATTAAGACCTACGAGCAGTACTTC	CASSSPGGIKTYEQYF
TRBJ2-1	TRBV6-2/TRBV6-3	TRBD2	.	TGTGCCAGCAGTTACTCGACTAGCGGCAACAATGAGCAGTTCTTC	CASSYSTSGNNEQFF
TRBJ1-4	TRBV6-1	TRBD1	few	TGTGCCAGCAGTCGACACAGGGGTGCTAATGAAAAACTGTTTTTT	CASSRHRGANEKLFF
TRBJ1-2	TRBV4-1	TRBD1	many	TGCGCCAGCAGCCATCCCCCGGACAGGCTGGGGTATGGCTACACCTTC	CASSHPPDRLGYGYTF
TRBJ1-1	TRBV27	.	many	TGTGCCAGTGAGGGTGGGGGTGAAGCTTTCTTT	CASEGGGEAFF
TRBJ2-5	TRBV7-2	.	many	TGTGCCAGCACCCTCCCTTCCTCGATATGGGAGGGGGGCGGGAGTGTCATTGAGACCCAGTACTTC	CASTLPSSIWEGGGSVIETQYF
TRBJ2-5	TRBV7-2	.	many	TGTGCCAGCAGCCCCTTTCGGGAGAGTTTTCAAGAGACCCAGTACTTC	CASSPFRESFQETQYF
TRBJ1-1	TRBV7-9	.	.	TGTGCCAGCAGCTTAGCCCCCGACAGGTGGATTGGTGAAGCTTTCTTT	CASSLAPDRWIGEAFF
TRBJ1-5	TRBV6-1	.	many	TGTGCCAGCGGGGTGGGACATAGCAATCAGCCCCAGCATTTT	CASGVGHSNQPQHF
TRBJ1-3	TRBV10-3	TRBD1	many	TGTGCCATCAGTGACGCCCGGGACAGTCCTTTTAGCTCTGGAAACACCATATATTTT	CAISDARDSPFSSGNTIYF
TRBJ1-2	TRBV9	TRBD1	many	TGTGCCAGCAGCGTACGGGACAGGGCTCTCACCTTC	CASSVRDRALTF
TRBJ1-1	TRBV7-9	.	.	TGTGCCTGCAGCTTAGAGGGGAACACTGAAGCTTTCTTT	CACSLEGNTEAFF
TRBJ1-1	TRBV19	TRBD1	.	TGTGCCAGTAGTACCTACAGGGGGCAGAACACTGAAGCTTTCTTT	CASSTYRGQNTEAFF
TRBJ2-5	TRBV12-3/TRBV12-4	.	.	TGTGCCAGCAGTTTTGGGACACCTAAACAAGAGACCCAGTACTTC	CASSFGTPKQETQYF
TRBJ2-5	TRBV5-1	.	many	TGCGCCAGCAGTGTCTTAGGAGAGACCCAGTACTTC	CASSVLGETQYF
TRBJ2-5	TRBV7-2	.	once	TGTGCCAGCAGCTTAGCGGGGGGAGGTATGGGCAATCAGCCCCAGTACTTC	CASSLAGGGMGNQPQYF
TRBJ1-1	TRBV13	.	many	TGTGCCAGCGGGGATTACACTGAAGCTTTCTTT	CASGDYTEAFF
TRBJ2-5	TRBV20-1	TRBD1	few	TGCAGTGCTCGCCCGGGACAGGGAAAAGAGACCCAGTACTTC	CSARPGQGKETQYF
TRBJ2-7	TRBV29-1	TRBD2	.	TGCAGCGTTGTGGTCCAGGGAGGGGCCTACGAGCAGTACTTC	CSVVVQGGAYEQYF
TRBJ2-7	TRBV10-3	.	many	TGTGCCATCAGTGAGCCCGGGGGTTACGAGCAGTACTTC	CAISEPGGYEQYF
TRBJ1-3	TRBV19	.	many	TGTGCCAGTAGTACACGGACTGCCAGCTCTGGAAACACCATATATTTT	CASSTRTASSGNTIYF
TRBJ2-5	TRBV29-1	TRBD2	many	TGCAGCGTGGGAACCGGGACTAGCGGACAAGAGACCCAGTACTTC	CSVGTGTSGQETQYF
TRBJ1-1	TRBV20-1	.	.	TGCAGTGCAAACGTAGGGACTAGCGGCACTGAAGCTTTCTTT	CSANVGTSGTEAFF
TRBJ1-2	TRBV10-3	.	.	TGTGCCATCAGCACGACAAGACCTTATGGCTACACCTTC	CAISTTRPYGYTF
TRBJ1-2	TRBV10-3	.	.	TGTGCCGGCAGTGACAGCAAACCCTATGGCTACACCTTC	CAGSDSKPYGYTF
TRBJ1-3	TRBV5-1	.	.	TGCGCCAGCAGCACCGCGGCGACGGCGAGCTCTGGAGACACCATATACTTT	CASSTAATASSGDTIYF
TRBJ1-1	TRBV12-3/TRBV12-4	.	many	TGTGCCAGCCAAAAAATACAGATGAACACTGAAGCTTTCTTT	CASQKIQMNTEAFF
TRBJ1-5	TRBV29-1	.	.	TGCAGTTGGGAGGGGAACTATCAGCCCCAGCATTTT	CSWEGNYQPQHF
TRBJ1-1	TRBV30	.	.	TGTGCCTGGATCCACACTGAAGCTTTCTTT	CAWIHTEAFF
TRBJ2-6	TRBV6-2/TRBV6-3	TRBD1	few	TGTGCCAGCAAAATGGGACAGGGAAATGCTGGGGCCAACGTCCTGACTTTC	CASKMGQGNAGANVLTF
TRBJ2-2	TRBV15	.	many	TGTGCCACCAGCAGAGAAGGGACGGACACCGGGGAGCTGTTTTTT	CATSREGTDTGELFF
TRBJ1-5	TRBV5-5	.	many	TGTGCCAGCAGCTTGCAGGGTGTAAGCAATCAGCCCCAGCATTTT	CASSLQGVSNQPQHF
TRBJ1-6	TRBV4-1	.	.	TGTGCCAGCAGCCAAGCTCGCGAGAATTCACCCCTCCACTTT	CASSQARENSPLHF
TRBJ2-2	TRBV7-2	.	many	TGTGCCAGCAGCTTGGAACTAGTAGGGGAGCTGTTTTTT	CASSLELVGELFF
TRBJ1-6	TRBV6-1	TRBD1	.	TGTGCCAGCAGTGAAAGGGGACAGGGTCGATCACCCCTCCACTTT	CASSERGQGRSPLHF
TRBJ2-7	TRBV10-3	TRBD2	.	TGTGCCATCACCCCTAGCGGGAGCATGAACGAGCAGTACTTC	CAITPSGSMNEQYF
TRBJ1-4	TRBV27	.	few	TGTGCCAGCAGTTTCCGGGCCGTAAATGAAAAACTGTTTTTT	CASSFRAVNEKLFF
TRBJ2-5	TRBV25-1	.	many	TGTGCCAGCAGTGAATTAAGTTTGGGGAACACCAACCTCCAAGAGACCCAGTACTTC	CASSELSLGNTNLQETQYF
TRBJ2-7	TRBV20-1	TRBD2	.	TGCAGTGCTGGGGGACTAGCGGGAGTGTACTCCTACGAGCAGTACTTC	CSAGGLAGVYSYEQYF
TRBJ1-1	TRBV29-1	.	many	TGCAGCGTTGATCTCGGTGGGGTCACTGAAGCTTTCTTT	CSVDLGGVTEAFF
TRBJ2-7	TRBV11-2	TRBD2	few	TGTGCCAGCAGCTTAGTTGTGACTAGCGGGATCTTCTCCTACGAGCAGTACTTC	CASSLVVTSGIFSYEQYF
TRBJ1-1	TRBV7-2	.	many	TGTGCCAGCAGCTTAAATGGGAACACTGAAGCTTTCTTT	CASSLNGNTEAFF
TRBJ1-2	TRBV7-9	.	.	TGTGCCAGCAGCTTAGCCAGGGAGAATGAGCATGGCTACACCTTC	CASSLARENEHGYTF
TRBJ1-2	TRBV29-1	.	.	TGCAGCTTAATGGGGGCCTCTGGCTACACCTTC	CSLMGASGYTF
TRBJ2-7	TRBV20-1	TRBD1	.	TGCAGTGCCGAGGGGGCTTTCGGTATGTACTACGAGCAGTACTTC	CSAEGAFGMYYEQYF
TRBJ1-1	TRBV29-1	.	many	TGCAGCGTCACAGTGAACACTGAAGCTTTCTTT	CSVTVNTEAFF
TRBJ1-2	TRBV7-2	.	many	TGTGCCAGCAGCTTAGCGAGGTGGAACTATGGCTACACCTTC	CASSLARWNYGYTF
TRBJ2-7	TRBV15	.	.	TGTGCCACCAGCAGGAGGACGACCTACGAGCAGTACTTC	CATSRRTTYEQYF
TRBJ2-5	TRBV20-1	TRBD2	many	TGCAGTGCTCGAGGACTAGCGTTTCAAGAGACCCAGTACTTC	CSARGLAFQETQYF
TRBJ2-7	TRBV7-9	.	many	TGTGCCAGCAGCGCCCCGGGGGCCAAATACGAGCAGTACTTC	CASSAPGAKYEQYF
TRBJ1-2	TRBV24-1	.	.	TGTGCCACCAGTGCTAGAGACTGGAGAGCTGATGGCTACACCTTC	CATSARDWRADGYTF
TRBJ1-4	TRBV4-3	.	many	TGCGCCAGCAGCCAAGGGCAGGGGATTAGTGAAAAACTGTTTTTT	CASSQGQGISEKLFF
TRBJ1-2	TRBV12-5	.	.	TGTGCCAGCAGTTTAAGACCGAGCTCTGGAAACACCTTC	CASSLRPSSGNTF
TRBJ2-7	TRBV3-2	.	.	TGTGCCAGCAGCCAAGCCCCCGGGACCACATACGAGCAGTACTTC	CASSQAPGTTYEQYF
TRBJ1-2	TRBV13	.	.	TGTGCCAGCAGCCGAGGTGGTGTGCATGACTATGGCTACACCTTC	CASSRGGVHDYGYTF
TRBJ2-7	TRBV2	TRBD2	.	TGTGCCAGCAGTGTGGGACTAGCGGTAAGCGAGCAGTACTTC	CASSVGLAVSEQYF